The 7 T cell receptor beta chains listed next were all sequenced from one sample in a study of OX40 agonist ivuxolimab in advanced cancers. Measured with immunoSEQ multiplex PCR; TCRdb has only the in-frame clones, and not every one. The sample consists of about 63,000 clones, approximately 92% of them appearing once. The sequencing used CD4+ or CD8+ T cells sorted from blood, collected in a trial of the OX40 agonist ivuxolimab. All receptors derive from an adult with an advanced solid tumor such as melanoma, head and neck, liver or kidney cancer.

V gene TRBV5-4 combines with J gene TRBJ2-7, with a weak D call TRBD2 (7 bases). V was shortened by 3 bases and J by 2 bases, with 12 bases between the two germline ends. There are 14 residues in the CDR3. Germline assignment: CDR1 SGHNT and CDR2 YYREEE (reference sequence). The CDR3 is CASSYGGGAYEQYF. CDR3 DNA sequence: TGTGCCAGCAGCTACGGAGGGGGGGCCTACGAGCAGTACTTC.

The chain has TRBV5-4 and TRBJ2-7; no firm D call. This CDR3 spans 14 amino acids. Trimming pared 0 bases from V and 1 base from J, leaving 8 bases between. Germline V gene data show CDR1 as SGHNT and CDR2 as YYREEE (reference sequence). Here the CDR3 DNA reads TGTGCCAGCAGCTTGGACGGGTGGTCCTACGAGCAGTACTTC. The encoded protein is CASSLDGWSYEQYF.

This chain uses TRBV7-3 with TRBJ2-5; D might be TRBD2 (6 bases). The V end was cut by 3 bases, the J end by 2 bases, with 10 bases between. The CDR3 is made up of 14 amino acids. Germline V lookup: CDR1 SGHTA, CDR2 FQGTGA. This CDR3 is CASSFNGGQETQYF. The DNA of the CDR3 is TGTGCCAGCAGCTTCAATGGGGGGCAAGAGACCCAGTACTTC.

In this sample, this clone turned up once. The chain carries TRBV13 and TRBJ2-7; D perhaps matches TRBD2 (5 bases). Trimming shortened V by 5 bases and J by 0 bases, and 11 bases separated the two germline ends. CDR1 PRHDT and CDR2 FYEKMQ come from the germline V gene (reference sequence). CDR3 length equals 14 residues. The CDR3 protein is CASSRDLTSYEQYF. For the CDR3, the DNA is TGTGCCAGCAGCCGGGATCTTACCTCCTACGAGCAGTACTTC.

The genes are TRBV28 and TRBJ2-7; D remains ambiguous. The CDR3 consists of 12 residues. The germline V and J ends were trimmed by 4 bases and 5 bases, with 9 bases remaining between them. Germline V lookup: CDR1 MDHEN, CDR2 SYDVKM. The CDR3 sequence: CASSWVMDEQYF. The CDR3 coding sequence is TGTGCCAGCAGTTGGGTAATGGACGAGCAGTACTTC.

The CDR3 sequence is CASSFQDRGAYEQYF. The CDR3 DNA reads TGTGCCAGCAGTTTTCAGGACAGGGGCGCCTACGAGCAGTACTTC. The rearrangement links TRBV6-1 to TRBJ2-7; 9 nucleotides match TRBD1. This CDR3 contains 15 residues. Germline loops: CDR1 MNHNS, CDR2 SASEGT. Unmatched junction bases numbered 7, after V lost 5 bases and J lost 2 bases.

The CDR3, as DNA: TGTGCCAGCAGTTCCCAGGGTAGCCCTTACACTGAAGCTTTCTTT. Protein sequence: CASSSQGSPYTEAFF. This chain uses TRBV28 with TRBJ1-1, with a possible D match to TRBD1 (5 bases). Trimming removed 4 bases from V and 3 bases from J, with 15 bases in between. The CDR3 length is 15 residues. Germline V gene sequence: CDR1 MDHEN, CDR2 SYDVKM.